The present entry profiles one T cell receptor (beta chain) with its context. The record originates from a study of blood T cells in healthy people across ages. Through a sample-barcoded 5' primer and a J-beta primer mix, a second PCR was run for roughly 6 to 12 cycles. MiXCR was run by TCRdb on the 5' RACE reads, yielding one entry per CDR3 protein. The sample contains around 600,000 distinct CDR3 sequences, around half of which appear only once. V dropped 5 bases and J dropped 3; count of bases not matched to a gene: 15. CDR3 size: 19 residues. The chain uses TRBV12-3 or TRBV12-4 and TRBJ2-7; 14 bases fit TRBD2. The sequenced material came from blood. The receptor comes from an elderly man in good health. The CDR3: CASSPNRGLAGAVGYEQYF. CDR3 nucleotides: TGTGCCAGCAGTCCTAACCGGGGACTAGCGGGAGCTGTTGGCTACGAGCAGTACTTC.